Sequencing of this T cell receptor (beta chain) was carried out in a study of blood T cell repertoires in COVID-19. The CDR3 extends over 14 amino acids. CDR1 and CDR2 from the germline V gene are MNHEY and SMNVEV (reference sequence). The V and J ends lost 6 bases and 4 bases respectively, with 10 bases between them. Cohort 3 recovered donors had two negative PCRs, clearance, or symptom resolution. Generated by immunoSEQ multiplex PCR, the TCRdb table keeps only in-frame clones and is missing some. The data contain roughly 500,000 clones, around 87% of them singletons. The V call is TRBV27, the J call TRBJ2-6; no reliable D call. The TCR sequence derives from a woman between 35 and 50 years old who had recovered from COVID-19. The sample comprised PBMCs or T cells enriched from blood (not recorded which). This CDR3 reads CASSLLEGANVLTF. The CDR3 coding sequence is TGTGCCAGCAGCCTTCTGGAGGGGGCCAACGTCCTGACTTTC.